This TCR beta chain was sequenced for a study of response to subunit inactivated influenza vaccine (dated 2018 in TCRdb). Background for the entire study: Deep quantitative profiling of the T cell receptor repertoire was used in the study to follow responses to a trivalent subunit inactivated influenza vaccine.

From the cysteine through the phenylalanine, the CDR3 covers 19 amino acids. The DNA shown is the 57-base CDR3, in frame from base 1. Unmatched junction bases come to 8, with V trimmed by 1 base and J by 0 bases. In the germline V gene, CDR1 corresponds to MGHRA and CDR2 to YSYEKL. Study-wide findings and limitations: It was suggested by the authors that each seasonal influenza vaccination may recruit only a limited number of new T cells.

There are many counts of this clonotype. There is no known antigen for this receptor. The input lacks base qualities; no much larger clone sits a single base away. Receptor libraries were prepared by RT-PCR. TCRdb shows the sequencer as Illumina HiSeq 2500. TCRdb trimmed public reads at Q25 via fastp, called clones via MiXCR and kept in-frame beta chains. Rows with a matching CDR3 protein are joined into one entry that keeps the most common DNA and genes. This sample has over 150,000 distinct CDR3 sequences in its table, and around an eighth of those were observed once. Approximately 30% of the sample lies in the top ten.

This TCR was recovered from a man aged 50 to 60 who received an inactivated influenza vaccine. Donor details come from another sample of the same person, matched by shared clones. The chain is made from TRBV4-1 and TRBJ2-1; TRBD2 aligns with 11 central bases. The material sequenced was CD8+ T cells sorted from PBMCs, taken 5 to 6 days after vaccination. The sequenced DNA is TGCGCCAGCAGCCAAGTCGTACTAGCGGGAGATTTCTCCTACAATGAGCAGTTCTTC. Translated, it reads CASSQVVLAGDFSYNEQFF.